This T cell receptor beta chain was identified in a study of T cells in Graves' hyperthyroidism and ophthalmopathy (dated by TCRdb to the late 2010s). In the study overall: Peripheral blood samples were taken at the time of initial diagnosis, prior to any treatment. To identify TCR V-J signatures that set the groups apart, the researchers used a discovery cohort of about a hundred patients, made up of around 42 with Graves' ophthalmopathy and 55 to 65 with stable Graves' hyperthyroidism. An independent validation cohort of under 20 hyperthyroidism patients and 15 or so patients who later progressed to ophthalmopathy tested prospective prediction of ophthalmopathy. The approximately 100 discovery patients were randomly divided into training and test sets at a 7:3 ratio. The study also compared thyroid tissue and blood T-cell repertoires from 5 to 7 Graves' hyperthyroidism patients. After sampling, hyperthyroidism patients received methimazole starting at 30 mg daily, and ophthalmopathy patients received high-dose intravenous methylprednisolone. The paper describes TCR Vbeta CDR3 sequencing of some 130 peripheral blood samples, made up of some 42 ophthalmopathy patients, some 76 hyperthyroidism patients and 17 progressor patients.

TCR beta CDR3 regions were amplified from RNA transcripts. For the first round of RT-PCR on the TCR CDR3, the HTBI primer set was used together with the Qiagen OneStep RT-PCR kit. A second multiplex PCR round built the libraries, followed by size selection and purification. Libraries were sequenced paired-end with 100 bp reads on an Illumina HiSeq2000. Turning to the authors' computational methods: SOAPnuke was used to process the raw data, throwing out any read that contained adapters or uncalled bases, had a mean Phred below 15, or lacked an exact constant-primer or identifier match. High-quality paired reads were merged with COPE v1.2.5, and unique nucleotide sequences were defined as clonotypes. MiTCR v1.1 was used to align the clonotypes against IMGT TRBV, TRBD and TRBJ reference segments. Only V-J combinations with frequency above 0.0001, covering 99% to 99.2% of repertoires, were analysed. A TCS score was defined as the ratio between F50 (clonal expansion) and ExV (chaos), using BLOSUM62-based TCRdist between CDR3 peptides within each V-J. Welch's t-statistics and random forest reduced 500 to 550 V-J features to 10 to 15, which were used in a naive Bayes classifier (R e1071). Using fastp at Q25 and MiXCR, TCRdb reprocessed the public reads and kept productive beta chains. When rows share a CDR3 protein, they turn into one entry using the most common DNA and genes. The V and J calls and clone size are TCRdb's, not the authors'. This sample holds over 350,000 distinct CDR3 sequences; under 20% were observed only once. In total, the top ten clones hold 40% of the sample.

Here is what the overall study found, with its caveats: No statistical method was used to fix the sample size in advance, and group allocation was not hidden from the investigators. A 13 V-J signature model separated ophthalmopathy from stable hyperthyroidism, with roughly 88% sensitivity and 81% to 82% specificity in cross-validation and 80%/75% in testing. Blood samples also contained most of the expanded thyroid clonotypes (frequency above 0.001), which suggests that blood repertoires may reflect thyroid immune responses. During validation, the model predicted progression to ophthalmopathy a median of roughly 7.1 months ahead of onset, with 70.59% sensitivity and around 72% specificity.

About this clonotype: It has no known antigen specificity. Base qualities are not provided; no much larger clone lies one nucleotide away.

Ophthalmopathy patients had moderately to severely active disease, Clinical Activity Score of at least 3, NOSPECS grade of at least 4, and duration under 3 months. The study excluded patients with uncontrolled infections, other autoimmune diseases, pregnancy or lactation. Diagnoses were established on the basis of clinical symptoms, serum thyroxine and TRAb, thyroid ultrasound, and orbital computed tomography. Ficoll-Paque density gradient centrifugation was used to isolate PBMCs from about 9.4 ml of fresh peripheral blood. Total RNA was extracted with Trizol reagent, and quality was checked on an Agilent 2100 Bioanalyzer. The junction shows trimming of 3 bases on V and 11 bases on J, plus 13 bases between the germline ends. In the germline V gene (reference sequence), CDR1 corresponds to SEHNR and CDR2 to FQNEAQ. The cysteine opens and the phenylalanine closes a CDR3 of 12 amino acids. The retained sequence is limited to the CDR3, 36 bases, with the frame set at the first base.

The receptor was derived from a man between 18 and 29 years old with Graves' ophthalmopathy. The chain joins TRBV7-9 to TRBJ1-1, with TRBD1 as a weak D call on 5 bases. Sequencing used blood. The base sequence is TGTGCCAGCAGCTTGGGGGGACTCAGGGCTTTCTTT. Translated, it reads CASSLGGLRAFF.